This T cell receptor (beta chain) comes out of a study of cytomegalovirus exposure and HLA in healthy donors. Looked up from germline, CDR1 is SGHNT and CDR2 is YYREEE (reference sequence). V lost 3 bases to trimming and J lost 4 bases, with 11 bases between them. This CDR3 region has 14 residues. Study observations and caveats: Later analysis placed DRB1 highest and HLA-C lowest in TCR association rates, which differed by HLA locus. Presence/absence comparisons presumed near-even sequencing depth among donors.

The PCR used 60 Vbeta and 13 Jbeta primers. As processed by the authors: Later work found 65 million to 100 million unique TCR beta chains, with some 11 million shared. The data were produced by immunoSEQ multiplex PCR, yet TCRdb's version contains in-frame clones alone and is incomplete. The V and J calls and the clone size are those of that table, but D and trimming were determined from the DNA. The data contain around 99,000 clones, approximately 79% of them singletons. This clone was observed a few times. The antigen remains unidentified. The source material was PBMCs. The clonotype was recovered from a woman between 35 and 50 years old in good health and CMV-seropositive. The chain recombines TRBV5-4 with TRBJ1-3, with a weak D call TRBD1 (5 bases). CDR3 loop: CASSSGQGGNTIYF. DNA for the CDR3: TGTGCCAGCAGCTCCGGACAAGGAGGAAACACCATATATTTT.